This TCR beta chain was profiled in a study of beta chain features in type 1 diabetes (dated by TCRdb to the late 2010s). Context from the whole study: Mean age, gender distribution, total cell number and subset yield were not different between patients and healthy donors. Regulatory and stem cell-like memory subsets were obtained from only 8 patients and roughly eight healthy donors, while naive and central memory subsets were obtained from all 30 or so donors. Across all samples, some 100,000,000 sorted cells were examined, and cell number per subset correlated strongly with RNA yield. In the study, TCRB repertoires of sorted circulating CD4+ T cell subsets from recently diagnosed type 1 diabetes patients were compared with those of matched healthy donors.

Clipping removes 6 bases from V and 8 bases from J, with 5 as the unmatched junction base count. From cysteine to phenylalanine, the CDR3 is 12 amino acids long. Only the CDR3 part of the read is kept: 36 bases, read in frame from the first base. The germline V gene specifies MDHEN as CDR1 and SYDVKM as CDR2. A single peripheral blood draw of around 120 mL on average was collected from each donor into heparinised tubes. Using a panel that included CD45RO, CCR7, CD25, CD127, CD95 and CD27, naive, central memory, regulatory and stem cell-like memory CD4+ T cells were sorted on a BD FACSAria II. All sorted populations exceeded 98% purity. PBMCs were isolated right away by Lymphoprep density gradient centrifugation and were stained directly, without culture. So that batch effects would be minimized, each experiment stained and sorted samples in pairs, pairing one healthy donor with one patient. Turning to this clone: Which antigen it targets is not known. Per-base quality was not reported, and no clone a single base away is much larger than it.

The entire amount of isolated RNA was reverse transcribed using the High Capacity cDNA Reverse Transcription Kit, so the sequenced TCRB transcripts were expressed ones. Deep immunoSEQ sequencing was performed on naive, central memory and regulatory T cell samples, with an average of about 3.6 million total reads per sample. Sorted cells were lysed in RLT buffer and RNA was extracted with DNase-treated RNeasy Micro or Mini kits, depending on cell number. To prevent cross-contamination, each cell subset was processed individually, whereas patient and healthy donor samples were processed jointly. The immunoSEQ multiplex PCR was used to amplify TCRB sequences from cDNA, generating 87-bp fragments that spanned the CDR3 region. Sequencing of the amplicons was performed on the Illumina HiSeq platform. Regarding the original processing steps: PCR bias was corrected computationally using synthetic template baselines, and reads within Hamming distance 2 were collapsed, with unmergeable singletons discarded. By aligning reads against IMGT, V, D and J genes, CDR3 length, and insertions or deletions at six rearrangement sites were assigned. Within each subset, clonotype counts were normalized to sorted cell number, after which true diversity and Gini coefficients were computed with the tcR R package. The overlap coefficient, calculated on TCRB nucleotide sequences, was used to quantify repertoire sharing. As a proxy for the pre-selection repertoire, out-of-frame TCRB sequences from naive cells were analyzed. The table comes from immuneACCESS by way of TCRdb, which keeps in-frame sequences with V and J called. Part of the clones is missing from these tables; in studies checked, under half for an unresolved V gene and the rest for unknown reasons. V and J calls and clone size follow that table, whereas D and trimming were derived from the DNA. This sample comprises approximately 300,000 clones, 9.5% to 11% of them detected only once. Jointly, the top ten make up around 0.015% of the sample.

What the research found in general, with its limitations: Because cDNA rather than genomic DNA was sequenced, highly expressing activated cells could have been over-represented, although no difference in activation and CD3 levels was found between groups. Only small numbers of individuals were included in the HLA sub-analyses, which left unresolved whether HLA type had any influence on TCRB rearrangement. At VDJ recombination sites, type 1 diabetes patients had fewer insertions and more deleted nucleotides, which implies abnormalities in thymic rearrangement. Naive, central memory and regulatory TCRB repertoires appeared to be more similar among patients than among healthy donors. A moderate but significant shortening of TCRB CDR3 length was observed in type 1 diabetes patients in all four CD4+ subsets. PCR may preferentially amplify shorter templates, but because patient and control samples were amplified and corrected together, any resulting skew would affect both groups equally.

The receptor chain draws on TRBV28 and TRBJ1-2; TRBD1 agrees with 8 junctional bases. The clonotype was recovered from a woman in her 30s in good health. Specimen: naive CD4+ T cells from blood. The cell subset or site label for this specimen denotes: true naive CD4+ T cells. At the DNA level, the sequence is TGTGCCAGCAGGACAGGGGCGGTCGGCTACACCTTC. Translated, it gives CASRTGAVGYTF.